The 5 T cell receptor beta chains given below trace back to one sample, sequenced in a study of cytomegalovirus exposure and HLA in healthy donors. Primers included in the PCR were 60 Vbeta and 13 Jbeta primers. Some clones are missing from TCRdb's copy, which holds only in-frame ones; the method was immunoSEQ multiplex PCR. Among 100,000 to 120,000 clones listed, around 74% were seen once. The specimen sequenced was PBMCs. Every receptor here comes from a middle-aged man in good health and CMV-seronegative.

V gene TRBV30 combines with J gene TRBJ1-1, with D unclear. This CDR3 contains 14 residues. In germline, CDR1 is GTSNPN, CDR2 SVGIG (reference sequence). The V gene lost 4 bases and the J gene lost 0 bases, with 12 bases spanning the gap. CDR3 nucleotides: TGTGCCTGGACCGGACTCGCTCTGAACACTGAAGCTTTCTTT. Translating it yields CAWTGLALNTEAFF.

J is TRBJ1-1 and V is TRBV19, with TRBD1 identical over 7 bases. CDR1 and CDR2 from the germline V gene are LNHDA and SQIVND (reference sequence). CDR3 size: 14 residues. The ends lost 6 bases at V and 0 bases at J; junction bases unmatched: 4. CDR3 sequence reads: CASSPGQLNTEAFF. Here the CDR3 DNA reads TGTGCCAGTAGCCCGGGACAGCTGAACACTGAAGCTTTCTTT.

The DNA of the CDR3 is TGTGCCAGCAGCTCACCGACTAGCGGGAGGTCCTACAATGAGCAGTTCTTC. Translation: CASSSPTSGRSYNEQFF. The chain recombines TRBV7-9 with TRBJ2-1; 13 bases match TRBD2. CDR3 length: 17 residues. V shed 4 bases, J shed 1 base, and the junction held 4 bases outside the gene matches. Germline loops: CDR1 SEHNR, CDR2 FQNEAQ (reference sequence). Together with reference TRBV7-9 and TRBJ2-1, the CDR3 gives the full variable domain: DTGVSQNPRHKITKRGQNVTFRCDPISEHNRLYWYRQTLGQGPEFLTYFQNEAQLEKSRLLSDRFSAERPKGSFSTLEIQRTEQGDSAMYLCASSSPTSGRSYNEQFFGPGTRLTVL.

The chain carries TRBV5-4 and TRBJ2-1, with D maybe TRBD1 (6 bases). Trimming took off 4 bases at V and 7 bases at J, with 21 bases between the two ends. The CDR3 runs 16 residues. Germline assignment: CDR1 SGHNT and CDR2 YYREEE (reference sequence). CDR3 residues: CASSPEGDVVTNEQFF. The CDR3 coding sequence is TGTGCCAGCAGCCCCGAGGGGGATGTTGTAACGAATGAGCAGTTCTTC.

This clone appeared a few times. The rearrangement uses TRBV7-2 and TRBJ2-2; no clear D gene. Trimming took off 4 bases at V and 7 bases at J, with 13 bases between the two ends. The CDR3 is made up of 14 amino acids. CDR1 is SGHTA and CDR2 is FQGNSA in the germline V gene. Here the CDR3 reads CASSSLEVGGELFF. The CDR3 nucleotides are TGTGCCAGCAGCTCCCTAGAGGTTGGCGGGGAGCTGTTTTTT.